The rows below give T cell receptor beta chains drawn from one sample of a study of early T cells in non-severe SARS-CoV-2 infection. TCRdb reprocessed the 5' RACE reads via MiXCR and lists one record per CDR3 protein. Of around 70,000 distinct CDR3 sequences listed, 9% to 15% were seen once; the top ten hold approximately 5%. Sequenced: whole blood. These receptors came from an adult who was a healthcare worker with PCR-confirmed SARS-CoV-2 infection or an uninfected control (not recorded which). Both conserved end residues are part of each CDR3. D genes are given only for firm matches. Clone size appears in some rows only: once, few, many, or a class for an expanded clone.

clone size: many; J gene: TRBJ1-2; D gene: TRBD1; V gene: TRBV27; CDR3 length: 14; CDR3 protein: CASSGQGEVYGYTF; CDR3 DNA: TGTGCCAGCAGTGGACAGGGGGAAGTCTATGGCTACACCTTC
clone size: many; J gene: TRBJ2-1; D gene: .; V gene: TRBV5-1; CDR3 length: 15; CDR3 protein: CASSPRLDKYNEQFF; CDR3 DNA: TGCGCCAGCAGCCCCCGACTGGATAAGTACAATGAGCAGTTCTTC
clone size: many; J gene: TRBJ1-2; D gene: .; V gene: TRBV6-5; CDR3 length: 13; CDR3 protein: CASSPGADYGYTF; CDR3 DNA: TGTGCCAGCAGCCCAGGGGCCGATTATGGCTACACCTTC
clone size: many; J gene: TRBJ1-2; D gene: .; V gene: TRBV29-1; CDR3 length: 15; CDR3 protein: CSVEDQGRLNYGYTF; CDR3 DNA: TGCAGCGTTGAAGATCAAGGGCGCCTTAACTATGGCTACACCTTC
clone size: few; J gene: TRBJ1-4; D gene: .; V gene: TRBV19; CDR3 length: 15; CDR3 protein: CASSIMTSEEEKLFF; CDR3 DNA: TGTGCCAGTAGTATAATGACGAGTGAGGAAGAAAAACTGTTTTTT
clone size: .; J gene: TRBJ2-1; D gene: .; V gene: TRBV11-2; CDR3 length: 13; CDR3 protein: CASSFILYNEQFF; CDR3 DNA: TGTGCCAGCAGCTTTATCCTTTACAATGAGCAGTTCTTC
clone size: many; J gene: TRBJ1-1; D gene: .; V gene: TRBV5-1; CDR3 length: 12; CDR3 protein: CASSLGPGEAFF; CDR3 DNA: TGCGCCAGCAGCTTGGGTCCGGGTGAAGCTTTCTTT
clone size: many; J gene: TRBJ2-7; D gene: TRBD2; V gene: TRBV6-1; CDR3 length: 15; CDR3 protein: CASSGPGLAIYEQYF; CDR3 DNA: TGTGCCAGCAGTGGTCCGGGACTAGCGATATACGAGCAGTACTTC
clone size: .; J gene: TRBJ1-6; D gene: TRBD1; V gene: TRBV10-3; CDR3 length: 14; CDR3 protein: CAISRDRVNSPLHF; CDR3 DNA: TGTGCCATCAGCCGGGACAGGGTTAATTCACCCCTCCACTTT
clone size: many; J gene: TRBJ1-6; D gene: .; V gene: TRBV7-6; CDR3 length: 15; CDR3 protein: CASRRRRDTLSPLHF; CDR3 DNA: TGTGCCAGCAGGAGGCGTCGGGATACACTTTCACCCCTCCACTTT
clone size: few; J gene: TRBJ2-1; D gene: TRBD2; V gene: TRBV7-9; CDR3 length: 15; CDR3 protein: CASSPLLAGYNEQFF; CDR3 DNA: TGTGCCAGCAGCCCGCTCCTAGCGGGGTACAATGAGCAGTTCTTC
clone size: many; J gene: TRBJ2-5; D gene: .; V gene: TRBV29-1; CDR3 length: 15; CDR3 protein: CSVESRGTYQETQYF; CDR3 DNA: TGCAGCGTTGAATCTCGGGGGACGTACCAAGAGACCCAGTACTTC
clone size: .; J gene: TRBJ2-3; D gene: TRBD2; V gene: TRBV6-6; CDR3 length: 15; CDR3 protein: CASSYTTTSADTQYF; CDR3 DNA: TGTGCCAGCAGTTACACGACAACTAGCGCAGATACGCAGTATTTT
clone size: many; J gene: TRBJ2-3; D gene: TRBD2; V gene: TRBV4-2; CDR3 length: 17; CDR3 protein: CASSQGRGGGAPDTQYF; CDR3 DNA: TGTGCCAGCAGCCAAGGCCGGGGCGGGGGGGCCCCAGATACGCAGTATTTT
clone size: .; J gene: TRBJ2-5; D gene: TRBD2; V gene: TRBV7-8; CDR3 length: 19; CDR3 protein: CASSPTRLAGGDRQETQYF; CDR3 DNA: TGTGCCAGCAGCCCAACCCGACTAGCGGGAGGTGACCGCCAAGAGACCCAGTACTTC
clone size: few; J gene: TRBJ2-5; D gene: TRBD2; V gene: TRBV7-9; CDR3 length: 16; CDR3 protein: CASSLGLAGHQETQYF; CDR3 DNA: TGTGCCAGCAGCTTAGGTCTAGCGGGGCACCAAGAGACCCAGTACTTC